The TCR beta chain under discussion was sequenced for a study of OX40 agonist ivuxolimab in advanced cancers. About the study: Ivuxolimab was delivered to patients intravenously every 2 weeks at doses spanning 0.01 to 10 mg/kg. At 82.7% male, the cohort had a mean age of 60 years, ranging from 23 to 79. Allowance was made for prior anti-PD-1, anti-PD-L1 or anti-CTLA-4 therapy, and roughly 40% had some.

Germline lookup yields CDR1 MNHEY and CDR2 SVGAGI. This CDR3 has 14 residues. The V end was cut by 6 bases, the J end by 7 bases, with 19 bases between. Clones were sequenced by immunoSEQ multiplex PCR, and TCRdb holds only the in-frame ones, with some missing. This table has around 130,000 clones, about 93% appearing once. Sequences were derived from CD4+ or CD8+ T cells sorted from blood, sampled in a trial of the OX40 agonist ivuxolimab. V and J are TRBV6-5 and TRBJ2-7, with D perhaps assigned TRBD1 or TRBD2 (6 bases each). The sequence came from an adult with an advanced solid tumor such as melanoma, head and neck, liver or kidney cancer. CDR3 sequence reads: CASSRATQGGEQYF. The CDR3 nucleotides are TGTGCCAGCAGCAGAGCCACACAGGGAGGTGAGCAGTACTTC.